The sequence of this T cell receptor (beta chain) was determined in a study of CXCR3-negative and CXCR3-positive naive CD8 T cells. For the study at large: The study obtained some 150 million TRB reads, about 1.5 +/- 0.3 million per library. Findings and limits, study-wide: Greater hydrophobicity was found in TRB CDR3s of CXCR3-positive naive cells than of CXCR3-negative naive cells.

Those CD8+ T cells considered naive were CD45RO-CCR7+CD27+CD95-. TRB cDNA was prepared as libraries by UMI-labeled 5' RACE. TCRdb reprocessed the 5' RACE reads and reports one entry per CDR3 protein, with no DNA. The ten top clones account for roughly 0.39%, within a sample of over 100,000 distinct CDR3 sequences. This CDR3 is built from 13 residues. The germline CDR1 and CDR2 sequences are SGDLS and YYNGEE. About this clonotype: The antigen is undetermined.

The TCR comes from a human donor in good health. Some clones in this sample may be carry-over from other donors' samples. This chain connects TRBV9 to TRBJ2-1. The material sequenced was naive CXCR3+ CD8+ T cells from blood. Subset defined: CD45RO-CCR7+CD27+CD95- naive CD8+ T cells expressing CXCR3 (TNR3+). CDR3 residues: CASSVVSANEQFF.